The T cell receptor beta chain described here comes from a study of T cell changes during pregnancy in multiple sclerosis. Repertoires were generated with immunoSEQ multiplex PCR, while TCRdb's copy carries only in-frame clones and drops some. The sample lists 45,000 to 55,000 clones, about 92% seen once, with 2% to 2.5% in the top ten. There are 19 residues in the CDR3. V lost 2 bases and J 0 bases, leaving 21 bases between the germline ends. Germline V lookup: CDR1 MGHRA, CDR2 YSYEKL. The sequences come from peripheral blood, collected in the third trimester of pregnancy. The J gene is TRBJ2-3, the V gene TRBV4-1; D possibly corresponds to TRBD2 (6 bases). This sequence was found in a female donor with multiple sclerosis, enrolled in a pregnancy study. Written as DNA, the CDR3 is TGCGCCAGCAGCCAAAGAGCGGGCTACAAAGCTCCTAGCACAGATACGCAGTATTTT. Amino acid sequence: CASSQRAGYKAPSTDTQYF.